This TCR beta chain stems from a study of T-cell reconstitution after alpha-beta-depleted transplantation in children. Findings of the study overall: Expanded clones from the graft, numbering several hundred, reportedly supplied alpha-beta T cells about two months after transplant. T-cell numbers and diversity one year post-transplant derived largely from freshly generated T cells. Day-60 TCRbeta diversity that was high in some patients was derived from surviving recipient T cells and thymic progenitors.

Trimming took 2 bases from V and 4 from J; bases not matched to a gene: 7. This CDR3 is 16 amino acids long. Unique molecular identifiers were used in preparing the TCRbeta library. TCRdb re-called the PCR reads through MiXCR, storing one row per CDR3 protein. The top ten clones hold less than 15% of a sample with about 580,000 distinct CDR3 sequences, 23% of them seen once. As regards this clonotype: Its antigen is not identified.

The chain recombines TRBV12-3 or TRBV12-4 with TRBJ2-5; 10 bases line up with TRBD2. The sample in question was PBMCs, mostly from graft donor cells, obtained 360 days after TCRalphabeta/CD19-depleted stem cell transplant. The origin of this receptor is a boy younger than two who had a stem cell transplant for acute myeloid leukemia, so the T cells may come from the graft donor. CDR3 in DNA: TGTGCCAGCAGTTTATCGGGCCTAGCGGGGGTAGAGACCCAGTACTTC. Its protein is CASSLSGLAGVETQYF.